One sample yielded the 15 T cell receptor beta chains listed below, sequenced in a study of T-cell memory formation after mild COVID-19. One entry per CDR3 protein results from TCRdb running MiXCR on the 5' RACE reads. The sample includes approximately 100,000 distinct CDR3 sequences, roughly 10% of them seen just once. Sequencing was performed on PBMCs or a T cell subset sorted from them (not recorded which). These receptor sequences come from a man aged 18 to 29 who had mild COVID-19 (a few samples of this study predate the infection). Cell type and time point are not known.

This clonotype has a count of ten or more. V and J are TRBV7-8 and TRBJ2-7; weak D call: TRBD2 (6 bases). CDR3 length: 12 amino acids. Germline CDR1 is SGHVS and CDR2 is FQNEAQ. V lost 6 bases, J lost 7 bases, and 13 bases lay in between. The CDR3 sequence is CASSSDGGEQYF. CDR3 in DNA: TGTGCCAGCAGTTCGGACGGAGGGGAGCAGTACTTC. The full variable domain, with the rest looked up from reference TRBV7-8 and TRBJ2-7, is GAGVSQSPRYKVAKRGQDVALRCDPISGHVSLFWYQQALGQGPEFLTYFQNEAQLDKSGLPSDRFFAERPEGSVSTLKIQRTQQEDSAVYLCASSSDGGEQYFGPGTRLTVT.

This clonotype was seen repeatedly, ten times or more. V usage is TRBV20-1 and J usage is TRBJ2-5, with TRBD2 identical over 12 bases. Germline loops: CDR1 DFQATT, CDR2 SNEGSKA (reference sequence). Germline trimming cut 1 base from V and 2 bases from J; bases unmatched to any gene: 8. The CDR3 is made up of 17 amino acids. CDR3 DNA sequence: TGCAGTGCTAGAGCTTATGGACTAGCGGGGCTACAAGAGACCCAGTACTTC. This sequence encodes CSARAYGLAGLQETQYF.

This clonotype was seen at least ten times. The genes are TRBV5-1 and TRBJ2-3, with D possibly matching TRBD1 (6 bases). Trimming removed 0 bases at V and 3 bases at J, with 14 bases between. The CDR3 is 16 residues long. From germline, CDR1 is SGHRS and CDR2 YFSETQ. CDR3 amino acids: CASSLGAGEWTDTQYF. The CDR3, as DNA: TGCGCCAGCAGCTTGGGGGCAGGGGAATGGACAGATACGCAGTATTTT.

This clonotype was seen ten or more times. This chain links TRBV12-3 or TRBV12-4 with TRBJ1-2; 10 bases match TRBD1. V shed 5 bases and J 4 bases; nucleotides not matched to a gene: 4. There are 14 residues in the CDR3. The CDR3 DNA sequence: TGTGCCAGCAGTCGACAGGGGGCTGGCTATGGCTACACCTTC. Amino acids: CASSRQGAGYGYTF.

This clonotype has only a few counts. As DNA, the CDR3 is TGTGCCTGCCCCGGTAGCTCCTACAATGAGCAGTTCTTC. Translated: CACPGSSYNEQFF. V is TRBV30 and J is TRBJ2-1; D gene unclear. The CDR3 sequence is 13 residues long. With 6 bases removed from V and 0 bases from J, the gap between germline ends came to 9 bases. CDR1 is GTSNPN and CDR2 is SVGIG in the germline V gene (reference sequence). The full variable domain, rest sourced from reference TRBV30 and TRBJ2-1, is SQTIHQWPATLVQPVGSPLSLECTVEGTSNPNLYWYRQAAGRGLQLLFYSVGIGQISSEVPQNLSASRPQDRQFILSSKKLLLSDSGFYLCACPGSSYNEQFFGPGTRLTVL.

This clonotype was detected ten times or more. The V call is TRBV10-3, the J call TRBJ2-1; 7 bases line up with TRBD2. V shed 8 bases, J shed 8 bases, and the junction held 18 bases outside the gene matches. CDR1 and CDR2 from the germline V gene are ENHRY and SYGVKD. The CDR3 totals 16 residues. CDR3 in DNA: TGTGCCATCGCGGGCTCAGACCAGCGGGGAAACGATGAGCAGTTCTTC. As protein: CAIAGSDQRGNDEQFF.

The rearrangement joins TRBV19 to TRBJ2-7; D not resolved. The CDR3 is 13 amino acids. Germline CDR1 LNHDA, CDR2 SQIVND (reference sequence). V shed 5 bases and J shed 2 bases, with 10 bases lying between them. CDR3 sequence: CASSYAAAYEQYF. The CDR3 DNA follows: TGTGCCAGTAGTTACGCAGCAGCCTACGAGCAGTACTTC.

This clonotype was detected a few times. The rearrangement uses TRBV27 and TRBJ2-2; TRBD1 matches 7 bases. V lost 0 bases to trimming and J lost 5 bases; unmatched junction nucleotides: 6. The CDR3 totals 16 residues. Looked up from germline, CDR1 is MNHEY and CDR2 is SMNVEV (reference sequence). The CDR3 protein is CASSLSETGLTGELFF. The CDR3, as DNA: TGTGCCAGCAGTTTATCCGAGACAGGGTTGACCGGGGAGCTGTTTTTT.

This clonotype was counted between two and nine times. This chain joins TRBV29-1 and TRBJ2-5, with D tentatively TRBD2 (6 bases). Trimming shortened V by 0 bases and J by 5 bases, and 22 bases separated the two germline ends. The CDR3 runs to 17 residues. Germline assignment: CDR1 SQVTM and CDR2 ANQGSEA. The CDR3 loop is CSVEDVFLGGVLETQYF. The CDR3, as DNA: TGCAGCGTTGAAGATGTTTTTTTGGGGGGAGTGTTGGAGACCCAGTACTTC.

This sequence joins TRBV6-2 or TRBV6-3 and TRBJ2-7; 9 bases are shared with TRBD2. This CDR3 spans 17 amino acids. Per the germline V gene, CDR1 is MNHEY and CDR2 is SVGEGT. After removal of 8 bases from V and 0 bases from J, the junction contained 14 bases not matched to a gene. In DNA form, the CDR3 reads TGTGCCAGCTCACCATCCCGGGGACTAGCAAGCTCCTACGAGCAGTACTTC. It codes for CASSPSRGLASSYEQYF.

This chain joins TRBV5-1 and TRBJ2-7; 9 positions match TRBD1. CDR3 length equals 13 residues. Germline V gives CDR1 SGHRS, CDR2 YFSETQ. CDR3 residues: CASSLGGTGLPSV. CDR3 nucleotide sequence: TGCGCCAGCAGCCTGGGTGGGACAGGGCTCCCCTCGGTT.

The rearrangement uses TRBV4-2 and TRBJ1-2, with D maybe TRBD1 (5 bases). Germline V gene lookup returns CDR1 LGHNA and CDR2 YNFKEQ. The V and J ends lost 0 bases and 2 bases respectively, with 16 bases between them. The CDR3 extends over 17 amino acids. The chain's CDR3 is CASSQDVSGYENYGYTF. The CDR3 DNA sequence: TGTGCCAGCAGCCAAGACGTTTCAGGGTATGAGAACTATGGCTACACCTTC.

This clonotype showed up just a few times. This rearrangement joins TRBV4-1 to TRBJ2-2; 7 nucleotides match TRBD1. The CDR3 is made up of 15 amino acids. Germline-derived CDR1 and CDR2 are MGHRA and YSYEKL. After removal of 3 bases from V and 13 bases from J, the junction contained 14 bases not matched to a gene. The CDR3 DNA reads as TGCGCCAGCAGCCACTGGACAGGTCCGCCCGATTCGCTGTTTTTT. Its protein is CASSHWTGPPDSLFF.

This clonotype was seen only a few times. V gene TRBV3-1 combines with J gene TRBJ2-3, with TRBD2 as a possible D gene (7 bases). CDR1 and CDR2 (germline): LGHDT, YNNKEL (reference sequence). The germline V and J ends were trimmed by 4 bases and 2 bases, with 19 bases remaining between them. The CDR3 length is 17 residues. The DNA of the CDR3 is TGTGCCAGCAGCCCCCCCCGGGGGGCGGGATCCACAGATACGCAGTATTTT. It codes for CASSPPRGAGSTDTQYF.

This clonotype was picked up many times. The chain recombines TRBV27 with TRBJ2-2; TRBD2 matches 8 bases. Trimming at V came to 5 bases and at J to 5 bases, leaving 7 bases not matched to a gene. Germline loops: CDR1 MNHEY, CDR2 SMNVEV (reference sequence). This CDR3 has 15 residues. The chain's CDR3 is CASSPGLVGTGELFF. CDR3 DNA sequence: TGTGCCAGCAGTCCGGGACTAGTTGGAACCGGGGAGCTGTTTTTT.